This TCR beta chain is drawn from a study of blood T cell repertoires in COVID-19. Study-wide background: Sources were T cells, B-cell-depleted T cells, or PBMCs; the material itself was cDNA or gDNA.

As originally analysed: Amplification with reference gene primers provided the estimates of nucleated cell counts. Profiling relied on immunoSEQ multiplex PCR, and the TCRdb table lists in-frame clones only, not all of them. V and J calls plus clone size are reproduced from that table; the DNA served to infer D and trimming. The sample lists around 200,000 clones, roughly nine tenths occurring once. Membership in each cohort depended on participant-reported clinical history. The study counted Cohort 3 donors as recovered given two negative PCRs, clearance, or symptom resolution. The V end was cut by 1 base, the J end by 5 bases, with 14 bases between. Germline V CDR1 and CDR2: LNHNV, YYDKDF (reference sequence). The CDR3 contains 15 residues.

Sequences were obtained from PBMCs or T cells enriched from blood (not recorded which). The chain joins TRBV15 to TRBJ1-1, with D possibly TRBD1 on 5 matching bases. This receptor was obtained from a woman between 25 and 40 years old who had recovered from COVID-19. CDR3 bases: TGTGCCACCAGCAGAGTTTTAACAGGTCGGACTGAAGCTTTCTTT. Translated: CATSRVLTGRTEAFF.